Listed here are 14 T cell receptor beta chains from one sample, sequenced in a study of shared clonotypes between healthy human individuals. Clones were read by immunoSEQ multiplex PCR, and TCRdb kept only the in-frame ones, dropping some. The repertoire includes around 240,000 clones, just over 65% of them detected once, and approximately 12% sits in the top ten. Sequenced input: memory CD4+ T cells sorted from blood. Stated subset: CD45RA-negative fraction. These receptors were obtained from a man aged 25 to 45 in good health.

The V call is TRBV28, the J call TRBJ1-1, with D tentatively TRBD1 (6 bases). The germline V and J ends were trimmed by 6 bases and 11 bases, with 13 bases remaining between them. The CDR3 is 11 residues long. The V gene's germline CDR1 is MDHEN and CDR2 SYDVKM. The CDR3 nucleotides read TGTGCCAGCAGCACAAACAGGGTCGCTTTCTTT. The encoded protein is CASSTNRVAFF.

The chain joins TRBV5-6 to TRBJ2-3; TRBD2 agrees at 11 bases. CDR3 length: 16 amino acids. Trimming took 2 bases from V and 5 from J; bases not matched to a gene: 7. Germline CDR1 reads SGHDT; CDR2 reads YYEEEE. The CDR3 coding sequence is TGTGCCAGCAGCTTATTAGCGGGAGGGCCGGGAGATACGCAGTATTTT. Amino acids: CASSLLAGGPGDTQYF.

CDR3 sequence: CASSRGTAYEQYF. CDR3 DNA sequence: TGCGCCAGCAGCCGGGGGACAGCCTACGAGCAGTACTTC. The genes are TRBV5-1 and TRBJ2-7, with D possibly being TRBD1 (7 bases). This CDR3 spans 13 amino acids. Germline CDR1 is SGHRS and CDR2 is YFSETQ. The V and J ends lost 4 bases and 2 bases respectively, with 10 bases between them.

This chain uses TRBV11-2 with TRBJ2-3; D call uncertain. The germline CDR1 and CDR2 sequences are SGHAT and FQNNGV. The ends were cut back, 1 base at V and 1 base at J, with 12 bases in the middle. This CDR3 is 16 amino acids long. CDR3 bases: TGTGCCAGCAGCTTAGGGGTCTTCCAAGGCACAGATACGCAGTATTTT. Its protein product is CASSLGVFQGTDTQYF.

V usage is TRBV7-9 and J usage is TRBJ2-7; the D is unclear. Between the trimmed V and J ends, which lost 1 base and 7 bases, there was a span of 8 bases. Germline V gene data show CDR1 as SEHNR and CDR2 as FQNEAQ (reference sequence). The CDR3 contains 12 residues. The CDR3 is CASSLEQTEQYF. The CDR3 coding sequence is TGTGCCAGCAGCTTAGAGCAGACGGAGCAGTACTTC.

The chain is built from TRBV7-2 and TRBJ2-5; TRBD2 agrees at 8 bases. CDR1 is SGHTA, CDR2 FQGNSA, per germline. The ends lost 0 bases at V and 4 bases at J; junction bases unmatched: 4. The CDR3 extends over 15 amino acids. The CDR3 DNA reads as TGTGCCAGCAGCTTAGCTACGGGAGGGCGAGAGACCCAGTACTTC. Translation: CASSLATGGRETQYF.

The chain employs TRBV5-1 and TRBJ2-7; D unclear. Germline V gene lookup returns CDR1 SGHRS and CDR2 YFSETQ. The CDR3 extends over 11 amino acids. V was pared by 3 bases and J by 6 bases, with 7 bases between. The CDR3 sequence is CASSSFSEQYF. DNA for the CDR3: TGCGCCAGCAGCTCGTTTTCCGAGCAGTACTTC. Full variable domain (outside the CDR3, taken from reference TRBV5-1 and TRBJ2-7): KAGVTQTPRYLIKTRGQQVTLSCSPISGHRSVSWYQQTPGQGLQFLFEYFSETQRNKGNFPGRFSGRQFSNSRSEMNVSTLELGDSALYLCASSSFSEQYFGPGTRLTVT.

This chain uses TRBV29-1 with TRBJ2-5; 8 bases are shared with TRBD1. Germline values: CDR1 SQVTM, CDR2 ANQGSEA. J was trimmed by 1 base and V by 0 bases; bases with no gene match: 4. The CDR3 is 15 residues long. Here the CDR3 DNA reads TGCAGCGTTGAAGATACAGGGGGGATCCAAGAGACCCAGTACTTC. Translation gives CSVEDTGGIQETQYF.

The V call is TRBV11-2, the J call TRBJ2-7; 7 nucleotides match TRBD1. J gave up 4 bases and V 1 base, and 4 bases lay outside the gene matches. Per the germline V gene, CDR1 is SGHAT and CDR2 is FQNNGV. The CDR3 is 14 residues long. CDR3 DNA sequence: TGTGCCAGCAGCTTAGTAAGGGGGCAATACGAGCAGTACTTC. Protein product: CASSLVRGQYEQYF.

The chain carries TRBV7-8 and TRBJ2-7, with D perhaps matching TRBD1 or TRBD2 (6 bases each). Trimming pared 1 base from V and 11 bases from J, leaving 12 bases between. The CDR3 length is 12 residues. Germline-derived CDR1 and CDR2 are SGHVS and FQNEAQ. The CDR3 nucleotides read TGTGCCAGCAGCTTAGACAATAGGGGGGAGTACTTC. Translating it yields CASSLDNRGEYF.

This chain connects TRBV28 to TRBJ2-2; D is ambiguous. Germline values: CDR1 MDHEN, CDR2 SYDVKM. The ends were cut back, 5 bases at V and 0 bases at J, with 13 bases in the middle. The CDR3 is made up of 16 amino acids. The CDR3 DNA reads TGTGCCAGCAGTCCCTCAGGAGTCCCGAACACCGGGGAGCTGTTTTTT. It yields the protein CASSPSGVPNTGELFF.

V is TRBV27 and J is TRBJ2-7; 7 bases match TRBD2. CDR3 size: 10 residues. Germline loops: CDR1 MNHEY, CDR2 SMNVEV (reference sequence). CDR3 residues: CASRQLAKKV. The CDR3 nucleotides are TGTGCCAGCAGGCAACTAGCGAAGAAAGTC.

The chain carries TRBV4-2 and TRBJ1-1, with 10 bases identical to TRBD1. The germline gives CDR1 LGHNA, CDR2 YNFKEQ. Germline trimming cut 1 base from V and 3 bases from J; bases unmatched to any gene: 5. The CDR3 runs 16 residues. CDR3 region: CASSQVGQGRDTEAFF. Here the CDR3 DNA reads TGTGCCAGCAGCCAAGTGGGACAGGGGCGAGACACTGAAGCTTTCTTT.

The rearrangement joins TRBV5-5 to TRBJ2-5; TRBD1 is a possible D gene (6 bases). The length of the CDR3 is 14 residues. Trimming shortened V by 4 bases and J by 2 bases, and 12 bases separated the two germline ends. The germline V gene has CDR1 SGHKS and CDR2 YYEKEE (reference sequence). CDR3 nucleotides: TGTGCCAGCAGCCTCCGTACAGGGCAAGAGACCCAGTACTTC. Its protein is CASSLRTGQETQYF. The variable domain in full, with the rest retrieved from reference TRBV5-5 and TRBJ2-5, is DAGVTQSPTHLIKTRGQQVTLRCSPISGHKSVSWYQQVLGQGPQFIFQYYEKEERGRGNFPDRFSARQFPNYSSELNVNALLLGDSALYLCASSLRTGQETQYFGPGTRLLVL.